Below, 31 T cell receptor beta chains from the same sample are listed, as sequenced in a study of CD8+ T cells in alopecia areata. Treatment described: oral pan-JAK inhibitor, 5-10 mg twice daily. Once RNA had been extracted, it was reverse transcribed into cDNA to act as the sequencing template. This table comes from immunoSEQ multiplex PCR, and its TCRdb copy is limited to in-frame clones, with some not included. The table has 60,000 to 90,000 clones, around 67% seen once; the top ten hold less than 25%. The sequences come from CD8+ T cells sorted from blood, collected at week 24, from a patient treated with tofacitinib. These receptors came from a human donor with alopecia areata.

In the case of this clone: Its ends do not fully match the called genes, so a read error is possible. The V gene is TRBV10-3, the J gene TRBJ2-7; TRBD1 is a possible D gene (6 bases). The CDR3 covers 13 residues. CDR1 is ENHRY, CDR2 SYGVKD, per germline. This CDR3 reads CAISWTETYGQYF. CDR3 nucleotides: TGTGCCATCAGTTGGACAGAAACGTACGGGCAGTACTTC.

This clone has a handful of counts. The chain is built from TRBV28 and TRBJ2-1, with D perhaps matching TRBD1 (6 bases). Germline CDR1 MDHEN, CDR2 SYDVKM. Between the trimmed V and J ends, which lost 5 bases and 4 bases, there was a span of 21 bases. The CDR3 is 17 residues long. The CDR3 coding sequence is TGTGCCAGCAGTATCATTCCTTCAGGGGTGGATTACAATGAGCAGTTCTTC. Translated: CASSIIPSGVDYNEQFF. The full variable domain, with the rest looked up from reference TRBV28 and TRBJ2-1, is DVKVTQSSRYLVKRTGEKVFLECVQDMDHENMFWYRQDPGLGLRLIYFSYDVKMKEKGDIPEGYSVSREKKERFSLILESASTNQTSMYLCASSIIPSGVDYNEQFFGPGTRLTVL.

This chain joins TRBV27 and TRBJ2-1; D gene ambiguous. The V gene lost 5 bases and the J gene lost 2 bases, with 10 bases spanning the gap. CDR3 length equals 14 residues. Germline V gene sequence: CDR1 MNHEY, CDR2 SMNVEV (reference sequence). CDR3 bases: TGTGCCAGCAGTATTCTAGGTGCCTACAATGAGCAGTTCTTC. Residues: CASSILGAYNEQFF.

The chain is built from TRBV4-2 and TRBJ2-5, with 8 bases identical to TRBD1. J gave up 4 bases and V 6 bases, and 4 bases lay outside the gene matches. Germline CDR1 LGHNA, CDR2 YNFKEQ. The CDR3 loop spans 13 amino acids. CDR3 residues: CASREQGGETQYF. CDR3 bases: TGTGCCAGCAGAGAACAGGGGGGAGAGACCCAGTACTTC.

The rearrangement links TRBV19 to TRBJ2-3; no firm D call. This CDR3 spans 12 amino acids. Trimming left V 4 bases short and J 4 bases short, with 6 bases between. Per germline, CDR1 LNHDA and CDR2 SQIVND (reference sequence). The CDR3 loop reads CASSRPADTQYF. The DNA for the CDR3 is TGTGCCAGTAGTAGACCAGCAGATACGCAGTATTTT. Based on the CDR3 plus reference TRBV19 and TRBJ2-3, the full variable domain is DGGITQSPKYLFRKEGQNVTLSCEQNLNHDAMYWYRQDPGQGLRLIYYSQIVNDFQKGDIAEGYSVSREKKESFPLTVTSAQKNPTAFYLCASSRPADTQYFGPGTRLTVL.

The chain joins TRBV4-1 to TRBJ1-5; D is unclear. The V gene lost 4 bases and the J gene lost 1 base, with 14 bases spanning the gap. The CDR3 spans 16 residues. Germline V CDR1 and CDR2: MGHRA, YSYEKL. The CDR3 DNA is TGCGCCAGCAGCCTACACCCCGGGCAGAGCAATCAGCCCCAGCATTTT. This encodes CASSLHPGQSNQPQHF.

The chain links TRBV27 to TRBJ1-5; D not resolved. The CDR3 is 13 amino acids. V lost 0 bases, J lost 3 bases, and 3 bases lay in between. The V gene's germline CDR1 is MNHEY and CDR2 SMNVEV (reference sequence). The CDR3 nucleotides are TGTGCCAGCAGTTTATCCCCCAATCAGCCCCAGCATTTT. Amino acids: CASSLSPNQPQHF.

V gene TRBV6-1 combines with J gene TRBJ2-7; no reliable D call. The CDR3 covers 13 residues. Germline V gene data show CDR1 as MNHNS and CDR2 as SASEGT. V was pared by 7 bases and J by 3 bases, with 13 bases between. CDR3 in amino acids: CASIDYRNYEQYF. The CDR3 DNA sequence: TGTGCCAGCATAGATTACCGGAACTACGAGCAGTACTTC.

The genes are TRBV7-9 and TRBJ2-1, with TRBD2 matching over 7 bases. Trimming cost V 7 bases and J 5 bases; bases outside gene matches: 11. Germline V gene lookup returns CDR1 SEHNR and CDR2 FQNEAQ (reference sequence). The CDR3 consists of 15 residues. The DNA of the CDR3 is TGTGCCAGCATCGTCGGACGGAGCGGGAACAATGAGCAGTTCTTC. This translates into CASIVGRSGNNEQFF.

This chain connects TRBV7-2 to TRBJ2-3; 7 nucleotides line up with TRBD1. There are 16 residues in the CDR3. Germline loops: CDR1 SGHTA, CDR2 FQGNSA. Unmatched junction bases numbered 6, after V lost 1 base and J lost 2 bases. The CDR3 DNA reads TGTGCCAGCAGCTTAGAGGGACAGACCAACACAGATACGCAGTATTTT. Protein sequence: CASSLEGQTNTDTQYF.

The V gene is TRBV5-1, the J gene TRBJ2-7; 10 bases are a match to TRBD1. The CDR3 extends over 17 amino acids. With 0 bases clipped from V and 3 bases from J, the junction kept 9 bases outside the gene matches. Per germline, CDR1 SGHRS and CDR2 YFSETQ. The CDR3 bases are TGCGCCAGCAGCTTGGAGTCGGGGACAGGGGTTTACTACGAGCAGTACTTC. Amino acid sequence: CASSLESGTGVYYEQYF.

The chain links TRBV5-1 to TRBJ1-1; 7 bases line up with TRBD1. The germline CDR1 and CDR2 sequences are SGHRS and YFSETQ. CDR3 length: 15 amino acids. V was pared by 4 bases and J by 4 bases, with 10 bases of the junction left unmatched. CDR3 residues: CASSPRQGGSTEAFF. As DNA, the CDR3 is TGCGCCAGCAGCCCGAGACAGGGAGGGAGCACTGAAGCTTTCTTT. The full variable domain, completed using reference TRBV5-1 and TRBJ1-1, is KAGVTQTPRYLIKTRGQQVTLSCSPISGHRSVSWYQQTPGQGLQFLFEYFSETQRNKGNFPGRFSGRQFSNSRSEMNVSTLELGDSALYLCASSPRQGGSTEAFFGQGTRLTVV.

The chain employs TRBV27 and TRBJ1-1, with a tentative D call TRBD1 (5 bases). V dropped 4 bases and J dropped 2 bases, with 8 bases sitting between them. Germline CDR1 reads MNHEY; CDR2 reads SMNVEV (reference sequence). CDR3 size: 13 residues. The DNA for the CDR3 is TGTGCCAGCAGTTCCGGGACCAACACTGAAGCTTTCTTT. It translates to CASSSGTNTEAFF.

The chain recombines TRBV4-3 with TRBJ1-4, with a possible D match to TRBD1 (5 bases). Germline CDR1 and CDR2: LGHNA and YSLEER. The CDR3 is 13 amino acids. V lost 4 bases and J 7 bases, leaving 10 bases between the germline ends. The CDR3 bases are TGCGCCAGCAGCCCAGGCGGGGGTGAAAAACTGTTTTTT. This gives the protein CASSPGGGEKLFF.

This chain joins TRBV11-2 and TRBJ2-3; TRBD2 aligns across 7 bases. V trimming: 5 bases; J trimming: 3 bases; junction bases outside the gene matches: 11. Germline CDR1 and CDR2: SGHAT and FQNNGV. The CDR3 totals 16 residues. The CDR3 region is CASSQEAAGSTDTQYF. CDR3 coding DNA: TGTGCCAGCAGCCAAGAGGCAGCGGGAAGTACAGATACGCAGTATTTT.

The genes are TRBV29-1 and TRBJ2-7; 9 bases align to TRBD1. Losses at the gene ends were 4 bases for V and 6 bases for J; bases not matched to a gene: 4. The CDR3 is 12 amino acids. The germline gives CDR1 SQVTM, CDR2 ANQGSEA. Here the CDR3 DNA reads TGCAGCGTTGTTGGGACAGGGAGCGAGCAGTACTTC. Its protein product is CSVVGTGSEQYF.

The J gene is TRBJ2-7, the V gene TRBV5-6; D is undetermined. This CDR3 spans 14 amino acids. V lost 0 bases to trimming and J lost 3 bases, with 10 bases between them. CDR1 and CDR2 (germline): SGHDT, YYEEEE. DNA of the CDR3: TGTGCCAGCAGCTTGGGGGCAGTGATCTACGAGCAGTACTTC. It codes for CASSLGAVIYEQYF.

The J gene is TRBJ2-3, the V gene TRBV4-1; D tentatively reads TRBD1 or TRBD2 (5 bases each). Trimming shortened V by 3 bases and J by 7 bases, and 17 bases separated the two germline ends. Looked up from germline, CDR1 is MGHRA and CDR2 is YSYEKL. The CDR3 runs to 15 residues. CDR3 in DNA: TGCGCCAGCAGCCAGTCCCCGGGACCTGGGAATACGCAGTATTTT. Protein: CASSQSPGPGNTQYF.

The J gene is TRBJ2-7, the V gene TRBV6-1; D is unresolved. V was shortened by 2 bases and J by 1 base, with 12 bases between the two germline ends. Germline V gene sequence: CDR1 MNHNS, CDR2 SASEGT. This CDR3 comprises 15 residues. The CDR3 sequence is CASSENLGLSYEQYF. CDR3 DNA sequence: TGTGCCAGCAGTGAAAATCTTGGGCTATCCTACGAGCAGTACTTC.

J is TRBJ1-3 and V is TRBV2; tentatively, D is TRBD1 (5 bases). Germline CDR1 SNHLY, CDR2 FYNNEI. The V end was cut by 4 bases, the J end by 0 bases, with 13 bases between. The CDR3 has 16 residues. DNA for the CDR3: TGTGCCAGCAGTGCCGTTGGACAATCCTCTGGAAACACCATATATTTT. Translated: CASSAVGQSSGNTIYF.

Only a few counts were recorded for this clone. The chain is built from TRBV7-9 and TRBJ1-2; D perhaps matches TRBD1 (5 bases). The ends were cut back, 7 bases at V and 7 bases at J, with 13 bases in the middle. This CDR3 is built from 12 residues. In germline, CDR1 is SEHNR, CDR2 FQNEAQ (reference sequence). The CDR3 DNA reads as TGTGCCAGCACTCCTCTTGGGGGTGGCTACACCTTC. This translates into CASTPLGGGYTF. Variable domain in full (rest from reference TRBV7-9 and TRBJ1-2): DTGVSQNPRHKITKRGQNVTFRCDPISEHNRLYWYRQTLGQGPEFLTYFQNEAQLEKSRLLSDRFSAERPKGSFSTLEIQRTEQGDSAMYLCASTPLGGGYTFGSGTRLTVV.

The rearrangement uses TRBV7-2 and TRBJ2-1; 11 nucleotides align to TRBD2. Germline CDR1 is SGHTA and CDR2 is FQGNSA. V trimming: 1 base; J trimming: 3 bases; junction bases outside the gene matches: 2. The CDR3 consists of 16 residues. The CDR3 is CASSLGLAGGYNEQFF. CDR3 DNA: TGTGCCAGCAGCTTAGGGCTAGCGGGGGGCTACAATGAGCAGTTCTTC. The full variable domain, completed using reference TRBV7-2 and TRBJ2-1, is GAGVSQSPSNKVTEKGKDVELRCDPISGHTALYWYRQSLGQGLEFLIYFQGNSAPDKSGLPSDRFSAERTGGSVSTLTIQRTQQEDSAVYLCASSLGLAGGYNEQFFGPGTRLTVL.

The J gene is TRBJ2-3, the V gene TRBV27; 7 bases match TRBD1. Trimming took 5 bases from V and 0 from J; bases not matched to a gene: 8. The CDR3 extends over 16 amino acids. Germline CDR1 is MNHEY and CDR2 is SMNVEV (reference sequence). The CDR3 reads CASSIGTVSSTDTQYF. In nucleotides, the CDR3 is TGTGCCAGCAGTATTGGGACAGTCTCTAGCACAGATACGCAGTATTTT.

J is TRBJ2-7 and V is TRBV18; TRBD2 aligns across 8 bases. With 1 base clipped from V and 4 bases from J, the junction kept 9 bases outside the gene matches. CDR1 and CDR2 (germline): KGHSH, LQKENI. The CDR3 sequence is 16 residues long. The CDR3 sequence is CASSPLSGSKRYEQYF. The DNA for the CDR3 is TGTGCCAGCTCACCACTCAGCGGGAGTAAGAGATACGAGCAGTACTTC.

Written as DNA, the CDR3 is TGCGCCAGCAGCTTGTCACAGGGCGAAGCTTTCTTT. It codes for CASSLSQGEAFF. V gene TRBV5-1 combines with J gene TRBJ1-1, with D possibly being TRBD1 (6 bases). Germline assignment: CDR1 SGHRS and CDR2 YFSETQ. The CDR3 contains 12 residues. Between the trimmed V and J ends, which lost 1 base and 8 bases, there was a span of 9 bases.

This clone came up once. V is TRBV5-1 and J is TRBJ2-7; D is uncertain. V lost 1 base, J lost 3 bases, and 5 bases lay in between. Germline values: CDR1 SGHRS, CDR2 YFSETQ. The CDR3 is 12 amino acids. The CDR3 spells CASSLTYYEQYF. The CDR3 DNA sequence: TGCGCCAGCAGCTTGACCTACTACGAGCAGTACTTC.

This clone has more than one count but fewer than ten. The rearrangement uses TRBV7-9 and TRBJ1-1, with 10 bases lining up with TRBD1. The CDR3 has 16 residues. CDR1 and CDR2 (germline): SEHNR, FQNEAQ (reference sequence). Losses at the gene ends were 5 bases for V and 4 bases for J; bases not matched to a gene: 10. The CDR3 coding sequence is TGTGCCAGCAGCCCCAAGGGACAGGGGACTGTCACTGAAGCTTTCTTT. It yields the protein CASSPKGQGTVTEAFF.

The chain uses TRBV25-1 and TRBJ1-1; no definite D call. V shed 8 bases and J shed 8 bases, with 12 bases lying between them. CDR1 is MGHDK and CDR2 is SYGVNS in the germline V gene. The CDR3 runs 11 residues. The CDR3 region is CASGWAAEAFF. DNA for the CDR3: TGTGCCAGCGGGTGGGCAGCAGAAGCTTTCTTT.

The gene calls are TRBV13 and TRBJ2-5; D is possibly TRBD2 (6 bases). Germline V CDR1 and CDR2: PRHDT, FYEKMQ (reference sequence). This CDR3 spans 14 amino acids. V dropped 5 bases and J dropped 1 base, with 11 bases sitting between them. The CDR3, as DNA: TGTGCCAGCAGCCCCCCGGGACTCCAAGAGACCCAGTACTTC. The encoded protein is CASSPPGLQETQYF.

The V gene is TRBV2, the J gene TRBJ2-3; 10 bases match TRBD2. Trimming took 1 base from V and 4 from J; bases not matched to a gene: 8. Germline V lookup: CDR1 SNHLY, CDR2 FYNNEI. This CDR3 comprises 17 residues. CDR3 amino acids: CASSEERPSGRADTQYF. CDR3 nucleotides: TGTGCCAGCAGTGAAGAGAGGCCCAGCGGGAGGGCAGATACGCAGTATTTT.

This chain uses TRBV27 with TRBJ2-7, with a weak D call TRBD2 (6 bases). Deletions cut 5 bases from V and 6 bases from J, with 17 bases between. The CDR3 has 14 residues. CDR1 and CDR2 (germline): MNHEY, SMNVEV (reference sequence). CDR3 in DNA: TGTGCCAGCAGTATACAGCCGGGACTTCGCGAGCAGTACTTC. As protein: CASSIQPGLREQYF.